The rows below give T cell receptor beta chains drawn from one sample of a study of OX40 agonist ivuxolimab in advanced cancers. Data came from immunoSEQ multiplex PCR; TCRdb stores just in-frame clones and leaves some out. Here the sample spans 40,000 to 50,000 clones, about four fifths being singletons. Sample: CD4+ or CD8+ T cells sorted from blood, taken in a trial of the OX40 agonist ivuxolimab. The source of these receptors is an adult with an advanced solid tumor such as melanoma, head and neck, liver or kidney cancer. Both conserved end residues are part of each CDR3. Fields, in order: V gene, J gene, CDR3 protein.

TRBV6-5	TRBJ2-3	CASTSPSGSTDTQYF
TRBV7-6	TRBJ1-5	CASSPRTVMPLQPQHF
TRBV5-1	TRBJ1-3	CASSLALSSGNTIYF
TRBV5-5	TRBJ1-3	CASSLGQGNGNTIYF
TRBV19	TRBJ1-1	CASSIWPTTGGTEAFF
TRBV10-3	TRBJ2-7	CAISERAAYEQYF
TRBV5-4	TRBJ2-7	CASKGGDLGEQYF
TRBV5-1	TRBJ2-7	CASSFPGSGEQYF
TRBV15	TRBJ2-2	CATSPDRSNTGELFF
TRBV28	TRBJ2-7	CASTGTSTYEQYF
TRBV7-9	TRBJ2-7	CASSLDPF
TRBV6-5	TRBJ1-5	CASRFEQGAQPQHF
TRBV19	TRBJ2-4	CATSSPARGNIQYF
TRBV28	TRBJ2-5	CASSPSGGPLQTQYF
TRBV9	TRBJ2-2	CASSHNTGELFF
TRBV28	TRBJ1-2	CASSPHGMNYGYTF
TRBV7-6	TRBJ1-2	CASSSRTGVSYGYTF
TRBV19	TRBJ1-1	CASRSHMKTEAFF
TRBV27	TRBJ2-7	CASSLLGDPTNNEQYF
TRBV14	TRBJ2-7	CASSLTAVSYEQYF
TRBV19	TRBJ1-1	CASSRTGITEAFF
TRBV10-3	TRBJ1-1	CAISESGGPRSTEAFF
TRBV5-1	TRBJ1-3	CASTGGGTIYF
TRBV6-6	TRBJ2-1	CASSYEQPYNEQFF
TRBV27	TRBJ2-3	CASSFPRGPAFF
TRBV7-2	TRBJ2-1	CASSRRTSRGDNEQFF
TRBV5-1	TRBJ1-2	CASSLEQQLGYTF
TRBV6-5	TRBJ2-3	CASSRSGARADTQYF
TRBV5-1	TRBJ2-3	CASSLGTSGRADTQYF
TRBV2	TRBJ2-2	CASSEALRNTGELFF
TRBV18	TRBJ2-7	CASSPPAGRGYEQYF
TRBV28	TRBJ1-1	CASSLVPSVNTEAFF
TRBV29-1	TRBJ2-1	CSGISGNNEQFF
TRBV18	TRBJ1-2	CASSLTTGQGIRGYTF
TRBV28	TRBJ2-7	CASSTPWTGVWDEQYF
TRBV2	TRBJ2-1	CASSRAGGGQDEQFF
TRBV9	TRBJ1-1	CASSVEEEPNTEAFF
TRBV9	TRBJ1-4	CASGRGEKLFF
TRBV27	TRBJ2-1	CASSPRALAGTYNEQFF
TRBV15	TRBJ2-1	CATSSGHGVRMDKQQFF
TRBV20-1	TRBJ2-5	CSGGSRETQYF
TRBV4-1	TRBJ1-2	CASSQEGTGAWGYTF
TRBV18	TRBJ2-1	CASSPQISGSSAYNEQLF
TRBV7-2	TRBJ2-7	CASSLAGVGEQYF
TRBV6-1	TRBJ1-1	CASLTPDAEAFF
TRBV5-6	TRBJ2-3	CASSRGRNTDTQYF
TRBV9	TRBJ2-2	CASSVDDIPGELFF
TRBV7-9	TRBJ1-1	CASSSYTRNTEAFF
TRBV28	TRBJ2-7	CASRSGNSYEQYF
TRBV5-1	TRBJ2-7	CASSLRGEHYEQYF
TRBV30	TRBJ2-1	CAWSVQLAGGGEQFF
TRBV6-5	TRBJ2-7	CASSYLTGYEQYF
TRBV6-5	TRBJ1-2	CASSYSGAGGGYGYTF
TRBV4-3	TRBJ1-2	CASSQYLEGAIGYTF
TRBV7-8	TRBJ1-5	CASSLVGLNQPQHF
TRBV28	TRBJ2-7	CASSPSPGPTYEQYF
TRBV30	TRBJ2-1	CAWSVNLGFGEQFF